Below, 14 T cell receptor beta chains from the same sample are listed, as sequenced in a study of regulatory T cells in long-lasting Graves disease. Time point in this sample: newly diagnosed GD, antithyroid drugs for less than 3 months. RNA isolated from PBMCs was used to make the TCR library. Combining iRepertoire HTBI primers with Arm-PCR of CDR3 regions, the authors built TCR beta libraries. TCRdb reanalysed the multiplex PCR reads using MiXCR and keeps one entry per CDR3 protein. The sample has 400,000 to 500,000 distinct CDR3 sequences; about 15% are singletons. These same data were also listed under a study on T cells in Graves' hyperthyroidism and ophthalmopathy.

The sample consisted of peripheral blood mononuclear cells (PBMCs), taken at new diagnosis, from a patient treated with antithyroid drugs. The receptor set was obtained from a woman in her 30s with Graves disease.

This clonotype occurred many times. The chain couples TRBV3-1 to TRBJ2-5, with D possibly being TRBD2 (5 bases). Germline V CDR1 and CDR2: LGHDT, YNNKEL (reference sequence). V gave up 4 bases and J gave up 1 base, with 10 bases separating them. The CDR3 runs to 14 residues. The CDR3 DNA reads TGTGCCAGCAGCCCCAGGAGGTCCCAAGAGACCCAGTACTTC. Translated: CASSPRRSQETQYF.

The chain carries TRBV11-2 and TRBJ2-7, with D tentatively TRBD2 (6 bases). The germline gives CDR1 SGHAT, CDR2 FQNNGV. CDR3 length equals 15 residues. V lost 2 bases and J 2 bases, leaving 13 bases between the germline ends. CDR3 sequence (DNA): TGTGCCAGCAGCTTATCAGCTAGCGCAACCTACGAGCAGTACTTC. Translated: CASSLSASATYEQYF.

At least ten counts were recorded for this clonotype. CDR3 loop: CASSPLAGSYEQYF. The CDR3 DNA sequence: TGTGCCAGCAGCCCCTTAGCGGGATCCTACGAGCAGTACTTC. This chain uses TRBV12-3 or TRBV12-4 with TRBJ2-7; 8 positions agree with TRBD2. The V segment lost 6 bases and the J segment 1 base; nucleotides outside the gene matches: 5. This CDR3 comprises 14 residues.

A word on this clonotype: Being one base from a much bigger clone, this may be a read error. The rearrangement links TRBV30 to TRBJ2-7; 7 positions match TRBD2. Looked up from germline, CDR1 is GTSNPN and CDR2 is SVGIG (reference sequence). The CDR3 contains 14 residues. Trimming removed 4 bases from V and 0 bases from J; junction bases left unmatched: 6. The CDR3 protein is CAWNSGANSYEQYF. CDR3 nucleotide sequence: TGTGCCTGGAACAGCGGGGCAAACTCCTACGAGCAGTACTTC. Based on the CDR3 plus reference TRBV30 and TRBJ2-7, the full variable domain is SQTIHQWPATLVQPVGSPLSLECTVEGTSNPNLYWYRQAAGRGLQLLFYSVGIGQISSEVPQNLSASRPQDRQFILSSKKLLLSDSGFYLCAWNSGANSYEQYFGPGTRLTVT.

This sequence joins TRBV9 and TRBJ2-7, with 13 bases that match TRBD2. The CDR3 loop spans 16 amino acids. V lost 3 bases and J lost 5; bases outside the gene matches: 8. Germline-derived CDR1 and CDR2 are SGDLS and YYNGEE. CDR3 sequence reads: CASSGGTSGIFNEQYF. The CDR3 DNA is TGTGCCAGCAGCGGAGGGACTAGCGGGATTTTTAACGAGCAGTACTTC. Combining the CDR3 with reference TRBV9 and TRBJ2-7 gives the whole variable domain DSGVTQTPKHLITATGQRVTLRCSPRSGDLSVYWYQQSLDQGLQFLIQYYNGEERAKGNILERFSAQQFPDLHSELNLSSLELGDSALYFCASSGGTSGIFNEQYFGPGTRLTVT.

This clonotype occurred a few times. The gene calls are TRBV5-1 and TRBJ2-3; D gene ambiguous. CDR1 and CDR2 (germline): SGHRS, YFSETQ. V was trimmed by 1 base and J by 5 bases, leaving 11 bases between them. The CDR3 sequence is 14 residues long. For the CDR3, the DNA is TGCGCCAGCAGCTTGACAGTAGCAATAGATACGCAGTATTTT. Protein sequence: CASSLTVAIDTQYF.

This sequence joins TRBV12-3 or TRBV12-4 and TRBJ2-3; 12 nucleotides match TRBD2. The V and J ends lost 7 bases and 1 base, in that order; junction bases with no gene match: 9. The length of the CDR3 is 17 residues. This CDR3 reads CASIPTSGGPGTDTQYF. The DNA of the CDR3 is TGTGCCAGCATCCCGACTAGCGGGGGACCTGGCACAGATACGCAGTATTTT.

This clonotype was observed many times. The chain is built from TRBV30 and TRBJ1-4; 8 bases align to TRBD1. Germline CDR1 GTSNPN, CDR2 SVGIG (reference sequence). The CDR3 runs to 14 residues. Trimming removed 2 bases from V and 6 bases from J; junction bases left unmatched: 5. CDR3 in DNA: TGTGCCTGGAGTTCGACAGGGGCGTATGAAAAACTGTTTTTT. Protein product: CAWSSTGAYEKLFF.

In this sample, this clonotype turned up a few times. J is TRBJ2-2 and V is TRBV7-9; maybe TRBD2 (5 bases). In germline, CDR1 is SEHNR, CDR2 FQNEAQ (reference sequence). CDR3 size: 17 residues. Trimming left V 6 bases short and J 2 bases short, with 19 bases between. This CDR3 reads CASRQTATIHNTGELFF. The CDR3 DNA reads as TGTGCCAGCAGACAGACGGCGACTATACACAACACCGGGGAGCTGTTTTTT.

This clonotype was counted a few times. This chain links TRBV6-1 with TRBJ2-5; D is unresolved. The CDR3 has 11 amino acids. The V gene's germline CDR1 is MNHNS and CDR2 SASEGT. Trimming took 6 bases from V and 5 from J, leaving 7 bases between them. CDR3 in DNA: TGTGCCAGCAGAGCGACTGAGACCCAGTACTTC. It specifies CASRATETQYF.

The chain has TRBV10-2 and TRBJ1-1, with TRBD1 identical over 7 bases. CDR3 length: 13 residues. Per the germline V gene, CDR1 is WSHSY and CDR2 is SAAADI. Unmatched junction bases numbered 2, after V lost 0 bases and J lost 7 bases. For the CDR3, the DNA is TGCGCCAGCAGTGAGTCCTGGACAGGTGAAGCTTTCTTT. Translation gives CASSESWTGEAFF.

This clonotype was counted ten times or more. V is TRBV28 and J is TRBJ1-5; D is ambiguous. The germline V and J ends were trimmed by 1 base and 5 bases, with 9 bases remaining between them. CDR1 and CDR2 (germline): MDHEN, SYDVKM. The CDR3 length is 14 residues. The CDR3 DNA reads TGTGCCAGCAGTTTATCGGGGAAGGATCAGCCCCAGCATTTT. Its protein product is CASSLSGKDQPQHF.

On this clonotype: This may be a read error, as it is one base from a much larger clone. The chain employs TRBV18 and TRBJ2-5; TRBD2 aligns across 9 bases. The germline gives CDR1 KGHSH, CDR2 LQKENI. CDR3 length equals 15 residues. J was trimmed by 5 bases and V by 3 bases; bases with no gene match: 7. CDR3 amino acids: CASSPHSGRGETQYF. The CDR3 bases are TGTGCCAGCTCACCGCATAGCGGGAGAGGGGAGACCCAGTACTTC.

This clonotype was seen only a few times. The rearrangement uses TRBV11-2 and TRBJ2-1; 9 bases are shared with TRBD2. Germline CDR1 and CDR2: SGHAT and FQNNGV. J was trimmed by 4 bases and V by 2 bases; bases with no gene match: 6. This CDR3 comprises 16 residues. The CDR3 is CASSLNLAGPYNEQFF. The CDR3 bases are TGTGCCAGCAGCTTAAACCTAGCGGGACCTTACAATGAGCAGTTCTTC.